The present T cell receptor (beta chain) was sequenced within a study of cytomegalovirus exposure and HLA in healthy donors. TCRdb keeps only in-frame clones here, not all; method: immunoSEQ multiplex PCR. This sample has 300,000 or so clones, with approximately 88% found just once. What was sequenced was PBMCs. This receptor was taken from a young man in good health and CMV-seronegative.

CDR3 sequence (DNA): TGTGCCAGCAGGGGTAGCGCTGCTGGAAACACCATATATTTT. It is translated as CASRGSAAGNTIYF. The chain couples TRBV2 to TRBJ1-3; unclear D gene. V was cut by 6 bases and J by 2 bases, with 11 bases left in between. The germline V gene encodes CDR1 SNHLY and CDR2 FYNNEI. CDR3 length: 14 residues.